This is a list of T cell receptor beta chains from one sample in a study of CD8 T cells in Susac syndrome. TCRdb redid the calling of the immunoSEQ multiplex PCR reads with MiXCR, one entry per CDR3 protein. Among hundreds of thousands of distinct CDR3 sequences listed, roughly 85% were seen once. The sample comprised CD8+ T cells from PBMCs. These receptor sequences come from a human donor with multiple sclerosis. CDR3s include the opening cysteine and the closing phenylalanine or tryptophan. D genes are given only for firm matches. Clone size is stated in some rows and not others, as once, few, many or a class when expanded.

>TRBJ2-1|NA|NA|TRBV11-1
TGTGCCAGCAGCCCTACATTTTATGAGCAGTTCTTC
CASSPTFYEQFF
>TRBJ1-1|NA|NA|TRBV28
TGTGCCAGCAGTCGGGGGGCCGAAGCTTTCTTT
CASSRGAEAFF
>TRBJ2-5|NA|NA|TRBV7-9
TGTGCCAGCAGCTTAGCGCGCTTCGCACGGGAGAGAGAAGAGACCCAGTACTTC
CASSLARFAREREETQYF
>TRBJ1-2|NA|once|TRBV7-9
TGTGCCAGCAGCTTAGAAACCGGCGGCTATGGCTACACCTTC
CASSLETGGYGYTF
>TRBJ2-1|NA|NA|TRBV3-1
TGTGCCAGCAGCCAAGATCTCTCCGATTGGTACAATGAGCAGTTCTTC
CASSQDLSDWYNEQFF
>TRBJ2-7|NA|NA|TRBV10-3
TGTGCCATCAGTGAGAGTGGCAGGGGTACCTACGAGCAGTACTTC
CAISESGRGTYEQYF
>TRBJ2-5|NA|NA|TRBV25-1
TGTGCCAGCAGTGAAACCGGGATCCAAGAGACCCAGTACTTC
CASSETGIQETQYF
>TRBJ1-2|TRBD1|NA|TRBV28
TGTGCCAGCACCTATTCCGGGACAGGACCTAACTATGGCTACACCTTC
CASTYSGTGPNYGYTF
>TRBJ2-1|NA|NA|TRBV19
TGTGCCATCTCATCTTATGGGGTTTACAATGAGCAGTTCTTC
CAISSYGVYNEQFF
>TRBJ2-7|TRBD2|NA|TRBV4-2
TGTGCCAGCAGCCAAAGAGCGGGGCGGGACTACGAGCAGTACTTC
CASSQRAGRDYEQYF
>TRBJ2-7|NA|once|TRBV9
TGTGCCAGCGGTCCCAACCCTGGGAAATCCGAGCAGTACTTC
CASGPNPGKSEQYF
>TRBJ2-3|NA|few|TRBV6-1
TGTGCCAGCAGTCGTGTCTCATCAGCAGTATTCACGCAGTATTTT
CASSRVSSAVFTQYF
>TRBJ2-7|NA|NA|TRBV5-1
TGCGCCAGCAGCTACCATAGGGACTTAGACTACGAGCAGTACTTC
CASSYHRDLDYEQYF